One and the same sample provided the 5 T cell receptor beta chains below, sequenced in a study of blood T cell repertoires in COVID-19. Sequenced by immunoSEQ multiplex PCR; TCRdb stores in-frame clones only, minus some. This table holds under 500,000 clones, around 90% found once. What was sequenced was PBMCs or T cells enriched from blood (not recorded which). Receptors were obtained from a woman under 30 with acute COVID-19.

This clone was observed a few times. This sequence joins TRBV11-3 and TRBJ2-3; 10 bases line up with TRBD2. The ends lost 5 bases at V and 1 base at J; junction bases unmatched: 6. Germline V gene lookup returns CDR1 SGHNT and CDR2 YENEEA. The CDR3 is 16 amino acids. The CDR3 nucleotides are TGTGCCAGCAGCCACAGACTAGCGGGCGGCACAGATACGCAGTATTTT. Translated, it gives CASSHRLAGGTDTQYF.

This clone appeared once. This sequence joins TRBV29-1 and TRBJ2-1; 9 nucleotides line up with TRBD2. The CDR3 is 14 amino acids. V gave up 6 bases and J gave up 5 bases; unmatched junction bases: 8. Germline values: CDR1 SQVTM, CDR2 ANQGSEA. This CDR3 is CSVARLADNNEQFF. For the CDR3, the DNA is TGCAGCGTCGCTAGACTAGCGGATAACAATGAGCAGTTCTTC.

The chain employs TRBV13 and TRBJ2-5; 11 bases map to TRBD2. This CDR3 comprises 18 residues. Per germline, CDR1 PRHDT and CDR2 FYEKMQ (reference sequence). Unmatched junction bases numbered 9, after V lost 1 base and J lost 2 bases. CDR3 region: CASSLELGLAGGQETQYF. CDR3 DNA: TGTGCCAGCAGCTTAGAGTTAGGACTAGCGGGCGGTCAAGAGACCCAGTACTTC.

The chain is built from TRBV4-1 and TRBJ2-3, with TRBD1 identical over 7 bases. The CDR3 extends over 15 amino acids. The ends lost 4 bases at V and 6 bases at J; junction bases unmatched: 10. Germline V gene lookup returns CDR1 MGHRA and CDR2 YSYEKL. CDR3 DNA: TGCGCCAGCAGCCTCCGGGGACAGACCCAGGATACGCAGTATTTT. Translation gives CASSLRGQTQDTQYF.

V usage is TRBV11-3 and J usage is TRBJ2-5; 7 nucleotides align to TRBD2. This CDR3 has 14 amino acids. CDR1 is SGHNT and CDR2 is YENEEA in the germline V gene. V lost 1 base and J lost 4; bases outside the gene matches: 3. The DNA for the CDR3 is TGTGCCAGCAGCTTAGGATGGGGGGGAGAGACCCAGTACTTC. It encodes CASSLGWGGETQYF.